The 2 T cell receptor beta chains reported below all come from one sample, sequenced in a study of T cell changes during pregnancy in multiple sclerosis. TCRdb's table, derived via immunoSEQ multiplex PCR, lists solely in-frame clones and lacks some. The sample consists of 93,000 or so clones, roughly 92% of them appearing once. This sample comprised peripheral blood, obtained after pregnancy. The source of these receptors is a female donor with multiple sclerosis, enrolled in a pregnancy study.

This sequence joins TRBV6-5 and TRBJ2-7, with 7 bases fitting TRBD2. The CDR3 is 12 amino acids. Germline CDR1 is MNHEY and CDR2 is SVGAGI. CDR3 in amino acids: CASSYVRGDWRV. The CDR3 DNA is TGTGCCAGCAGTTACGTCCGGGGGGACTGGAGAGTC.

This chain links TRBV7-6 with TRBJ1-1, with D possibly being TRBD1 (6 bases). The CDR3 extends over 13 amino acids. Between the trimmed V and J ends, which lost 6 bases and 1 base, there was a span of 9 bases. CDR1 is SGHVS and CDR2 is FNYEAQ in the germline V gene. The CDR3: CASRLTGNTEAFF. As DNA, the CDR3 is TGTGCCAGCAGGCTGACAGGGAACACTGAAGCTTTCTTT.